Below are 8 T cell receptor beta chains sequenced from a single sample in a study of shared clonotypes between healthy human individuals. Clones were read by immunoSEQ multiplex PCR, and TCRdb kept only the in-frame ones, dropping some. In the table there are about 2 million clones, approximately 95% of which are singletons. The material sequenced was naive CD4+ T cells sorted from blood. Documented subset: CD45RA+ positively selected. The origin of the receptors is a young man in good health.

This chain connects TRBV27 to TRBJ2-2; perhaps TRBD1 as D (6 bases). In germline, CDR1 is MNHEY, CDR2 SMNVEV (reference sequence). The V end was cut by 0 bases, the J end by 1 base, with 9 bases between. The CDR3 is 16 residues long. The CDR3 DNA reads TGTGCCAGCAGTTTATCACCCAGGGGGAACACCGGGGAGCTGTTTTTT. Amino acids: CASSLSPRGNTGELFF.

The chain has TRBV11-3 and TRBJ2-3; a possible D gene is TRBD1 (6 bases). Germline assignment: CDR1 SGHNT and CDR2 YENEEA. V was trimmed by 5 bases and J by 1 base, leaving 16 bases between them. This CDR3 is 16 amino acids long. The CDR3 region has the DNA TGTGCCAGCAGCCCGCGGGCAGGGGCCGGCACAGATACGCAGTATTTT. Protein product: CASSPRAGAGTDTQYF. Filled out from reference TRBV11-3 and TRBJ2-3, the complete variable domain reads EAGVVQSPRYKIIEKKQPVAFWCNPISGHNTLYWYLQNLGQGPELLIRYENEEAVDDSQLPKDRFSAERLKGVDSTLKIQPAELGDSAVYLCASSPRAGAGTDTQYFGPGTRLTVL.

As for this clone: It may be a read error: a sequence one base away is much more abundant. V usage is TRBV7-2 and J usage is TRBJ1-5; D is unclear. The CDR3 has 15 residues. V was shortened by 1 base and J by 1 base, with 8 bases between the two germline ends. CDR1 SGHTA and CDR2 FQGNSA come from the germline V gene. The CDR3 bases are TGTGCCAGCAGCTTAGGAGGTCTGAGCAATCAGCCCCAGCATTTT. Translating it yields CASSLGGLSNQPQHF. Variable domain in full (rest from reference TRBV7-2 and TRBJ1-5): GAGVSQSPSNKVTEKGKDVELRCDPISGHTALYWYRQSLGQGLEFLIYFQGNSAPDKSGLPSDRFSAERTGGSVSTLTIQRTQQEDSAVYLCASSLGGLSNQPQHFGDGTRLSIL.

To note about this clone: One end of the junction fails to match germline, which may point to a read error. Other DNA sequences in this specimen translate into the identical CDR3. The chain couples TRBV11-2 to TRBJ1-5; D gene uncertain. The CDR3 contains 15 residues. From germline, CDR1 is SGHAT and CDR2 FQNNGV. The CDR3 nucleotides read TGTGCCAGCAGCCTAGACGGGCATAGCAATCAGCCCCAGCATTTT. This gives the protein CASSLDGHSNQPQHF.

CDR3 sequence (DNA): TGTGCCAGCAGCTCTCGGGGGGTGAACACCGGGGAGCTGTTTTTT. Encoded protein: CASSSRGVNTGELFF. The gene calls are TRBV11-3 and TRBJ2-2; 7 bases map to TRBD2. The CDR3 sequence is 15 residues long. After removal of 4 bases from V and 1 base from J, the junction contained 3 bases not matched to a gene. CDR1 and CDR2 from the germline V gene are SGHNT and YENEEA.

As concerns this clone: Within the sample, other DNA sequences also encode this same CDR3. J is TRBJ2-3 and V is TRBV10-2; 9 bases match TRBD2. Looked up from germline, CDR1 is WSHSY and CDR2 is SAAADI. The V segment lost 6 bases and the J segment 4 bases; nucleotides outside the gene matches: 2. CDR3 size: 13 residues. CDR3 in DNA: TGCGCCAGCAGAGCGGGGGGAGCAGATACGCAGTATTTT. The encoded protein is CASRAGGADTQYF.

This chain joins TRBV5-8 and TRBJ1-2; D perhaps matches TRBD1 (6 bases). Per germline, CDR1 SGHTS and CDR2 YDEGEE. With 5 bases removed from V and 8 bases from J, the gap between germline ends came to 16 bases. The CDR3 is made up of 13 amino acids. DNA of the CDR3: TGTGCCAGCAGAATAAGGGGGGCGAAGGGCTACACCTTC. Protein: CASRIRGAKGYTF.

Of note for this clone: Other DNA sequences in this specimen translate into the identical CDR3. The V gene is TRBV11-2, the J gene TRBJ1-2; TRBD1 is a possible D gene (5 bases). CDR1 is SGHAT, CDR2 FQNNGV, per germline. Trimming took 5 bases from V and 7 from J, leaving 11 bases between them. The CDR3 contains 12 residues. CDR3 amino acids: CASSPGGGGYTF. The DNA of the CDR3 is TGTGCCAGCAGCCCGGGCGGGGGTGGCTACACCTTC.